The clone carrying this T cell receptor (beta chain) was counted ten times or more. Antigen unknown. This sample is part of a study of read filtering for tumor transcriptome and immune sequencing. The germline V gene encodes CDR1 ENHRY and CDR2 SYGVKD. Deletions cut 2 bases from V and 7 bases from J, with 11 bases between. This CDR3 is 14 amino acids long. Study-wide findings and caveats: IR-seq captured clonotypes deeper and more reliably than RNA-seq.

This library used roughly 400 ng RNA and molecular barcoded adaptors spanning alpha/delta and beta/gamma chains. One entry per CDR3 protein, called by TCRdb with MiXCR from the reads. This table holds roughly 24,000 distinct CDR3 sequences, roughly 15% found once. The sequenced material came from a population of CD138-negative cells sorted from bone marrow. This clonotype was sampled from a donor at least 40 years old with multiple myeloma. The V gene is TRBV10-3, the J gene TRBJ1-4; no clear D. The CDR3 is CAISEAGSGEKLFF. The DNA of the CDR3 is TGTGCCATCAGTGAGGCGGGGAGCGGTGAAAAACTGTTTTTT.